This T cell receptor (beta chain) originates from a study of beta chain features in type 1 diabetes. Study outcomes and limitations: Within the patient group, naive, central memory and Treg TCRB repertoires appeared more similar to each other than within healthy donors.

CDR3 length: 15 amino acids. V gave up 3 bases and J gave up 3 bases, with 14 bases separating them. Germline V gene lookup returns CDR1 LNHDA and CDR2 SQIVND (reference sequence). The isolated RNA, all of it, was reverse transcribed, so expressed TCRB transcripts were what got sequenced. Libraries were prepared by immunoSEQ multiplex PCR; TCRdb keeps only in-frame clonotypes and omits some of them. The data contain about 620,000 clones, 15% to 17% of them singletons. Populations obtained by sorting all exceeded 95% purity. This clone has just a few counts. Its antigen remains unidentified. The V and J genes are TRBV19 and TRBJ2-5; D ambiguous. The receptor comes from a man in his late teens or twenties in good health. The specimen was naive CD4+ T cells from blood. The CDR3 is CASSIRMGREETQYF. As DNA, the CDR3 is TGTGCCAGTAGTATTAGGATGGGAAGGGAAGAGACCCAGTACTTC.